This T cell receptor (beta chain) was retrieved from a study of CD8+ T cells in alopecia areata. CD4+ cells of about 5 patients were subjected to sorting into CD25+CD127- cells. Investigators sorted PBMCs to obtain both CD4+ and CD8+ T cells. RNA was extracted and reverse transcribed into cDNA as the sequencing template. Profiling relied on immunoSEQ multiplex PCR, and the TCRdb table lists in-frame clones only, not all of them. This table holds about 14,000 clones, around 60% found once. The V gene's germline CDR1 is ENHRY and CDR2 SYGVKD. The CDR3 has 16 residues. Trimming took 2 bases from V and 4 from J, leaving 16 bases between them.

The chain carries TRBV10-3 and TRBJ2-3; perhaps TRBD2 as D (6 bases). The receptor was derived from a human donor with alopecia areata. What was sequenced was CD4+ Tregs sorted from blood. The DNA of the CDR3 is TGTGCCATCAGTGAGGCCGCTGCGGGACGGGCAGATACGCAGTATTTT. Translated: CAISEAAAGRADTQYF.